The 17 T cell receptor beta chains in this list originate from one sample, sequenced in a study of molecular identifiers for immune sequencing clone quantification. Each CDR3 protein is one row after TCRdb ran MiXCR on the PCR reads. The sample has a few hundred thousand distinct CDR3 sequences; about 26% are singletons. Sequenced sample: naive CD8+ T cells from blood, with Jurkat cell RNA spiked in. Stated subset: FACS-sorted CD8+CD4-CCR7+CD45RA+ naive T cells. These receptors all stem from a human donor in good health. Some libraries in this study had Jurkat cell RNA spiked in.

This clonotype appeared a few times. This rearrangement joins TRBV6-2 or TRBV6-3 to TRBJ1-5; D perhaps matches TRBD1 (5 bases). V lost 4 bases and J lost 2, with 12 bases in between. This CDR3 is built from 15 residues. Germline V gene data show CDR1 as MNHEY and CDR2 as SVGEGT. The CDR3 nucleotides are TGTGCCAGCAGTTTGACAGCGTTGGGCAATCAGCCCCAGCATTTT. As protein: CASSLTALGNQPQHF.

There are many counts of this clonotype. V and J are TRBV7-9 and TRBJ2-6; D is unresolved. This CDR3 region has 15 residues. Germline V lookup: CDR1 SEHNR, CDR2 FQNEAQ (reference sequence). The germline V and J ends were trimmed by 5 bases and 4 bases, with 12 bases remaining between them. CDR3 bases: TGTGCCAGCAGCCAGTCGCAGTCCGGGGCCAACGTCCTGACTTTC. It translates to CASSQSQSGANVLTF.

The chain uses TRBV24-1 and TRBJ2-2, with D hard to call. CDR1 KGHDR and CDR2 SFDVKD come from the germline V gene. There are 14 residues in the CDR3. Trimming shortened V by 3 bases and J by 5 bases, and 9 bases separated the two germline ends. The CDR3 DNA sequence: TGTGCCACCAGTGATGTCTCGGGTACCGGGGAGCTGTTTTTT. It is translated as CATSDVSGTGELFF.

This sequence joins TRBV12-3 or TRBV12-4 and TRBJ2-1; weak D call: TRBD1 (5 bases). Trimming left V 1 base short and J 10 bases short, with 14 bases between. CDR3 length: 14 amino acids. The DNA for the CDR3 is TGTGCCAGCAGTTTAGACCTACGACAGATAGAGCAGTTCTTC. Its protein is CASSLDLRQIEQFF.

To note about this clonotype: A clone one base away is much larger, so this may be a read error. This chain connects TRBV4-3 to TRBJ2-3, with TRBD2 matching over 11 bases. J lost 4 bases, V lost 2 bases, and 11 bases had no gene match. This CDR3 comprises 18 residues. Germline V gene lookup returns CDR1 LGHNA and CDR2 YSLEER. The DNA of the CDR3 is TGCGCCAGCAGCCAATACCCCACTAGCGGGAGTTTGCCAGATACGCAGTATTTT. Its translation: CASSQYPTSGSLPDTQYF.

This clonotype was seen a few times. The rearrangement joins TRBV29-1 to TRBJ2-1; 7 nucleotides match TRBD2. This CDR3 is built from 13 residues. Germline CDR1 SQVTM, CDR2 ANQGSEA. V was clipped by 4 bases and J by 8 bases; unmatched bases: 8. CDR3 DNA sequence: TGCAGCGTTGTCGCGGGAGTTGAGGATGAGCAGTTCTTC. Translated, it gives CSVVAGVEDEQFF.

This clonotype occurred a few times. The J gene is TRBJ1-1, the V gene TRBV7-9; 7 bases agree with TRBD1. CDR1 and CDR2 (germline): SEHNR, FQNEAQ (reference sequence). The CDR3 extends over 13 amino acids. The V and J ends lost 8 bases and 3 bases, in that order; junction bases with no gene match: 6. As DNA, the CDR3 is TGTGCCAGCGGACAGGTCCTACACACTGAAGCTTTCTTT. This gives the protein CASGQVLHTEAFF.

This clonotype was seen a few times. The DNA of the CDR3 is TGTGCCAGCAGCGGAAGTTATGGCTACACCTTC. Encoded protein: CASSGSYGYTF. The chain links TRBV7-9 to TRBJ1-2; D uncertain. Germline values: CDR1 SEHNR, CDR2 FQNEAQ (reference sequence). The V end was cut by 5 bases, the J end by 5 bases, with 6 bases between. The CDR3 has 11 amino acids.

Only a few counts were recorded for this clonotype. This chain links TRBV7-6 with TRBJ2-5; D not resolved. The V gene's germline CDR1 is SGHVS and CDR2 FNYEAQ. V lost 2 bases and J lost 4, with 14 bases in between. The CDR3 sequence is 15 residues long. The CDR3 DNA sequence: TGTGCCAGCAGCTTAACGTTCCGGGTTCGAGAGACCCAGTACTTC. Its protein product is CASSLTFRVRETQYF.

The sample holds a few counts of this clonotype. The chain joins TRBV11-2 to TRBJ1-4; D might be TRBD1 (5 bases). V lost 2 bases and J lost 6, with 7 bases in between. The CDR3 totals 13 residues. The germline CDR1 and CDR2 sequences are SGHAT and FQNNGV. The DNA for the CDR3 is TGTGCCAGCAGCTTAAGCAGGGATGAAAAACTGTTTTTT. This codes for CASSLSRDEKLFF.

Of note for this clonotype: A much larger clone lies one base from this, so it may be a read error. The chain combines TRBV20-1 with TRBJ1-1; D is unclear. V gave up 3 bases and J gave up 1 base, with 15 bases separating them. CDR1 is DFQATT, CDR2 SNEGSKA, per germline (reference sequence). The CDR3 is 15 amino acids. The CDR3 DNA reads as TGCAGTGCTAGCTCGGGGTCGCGTAAGAACACTGAAGCTTTCTTT. It encodes CSASSGSRKNTEAFF.

The V call is TRBV10-2, the J call TRBJ2-5; maybe TRBD2 (6 bases). Germline CDR1 and CDR2: WSHSY and SAAADI. V was pared by 4 bases and J by 5 bases, with 11 bases between. The CDR3 totals 13 residues. The CDR3 loop is CASSAKRVETQYF. The CDR3 DNA reads as TGCGCCAGCAGTGCGAAGCGGGTGGAGACCCAGTACTTC.

There are a few counts of this clonotype. The chain has TRBV6-2 or TRBV6-3 and TRBJ2-5; 8 nucleotides match TRBD2. Trimming at V came to 5 bases and at J to 2 bases, leaving 10 bases not matched to a gene. Germline CDR1 MNHEY, CDR2 SVGEGT. This CDR3 has 16 residues. CDR3 loop: CASSPDGGGSQETQYF. CDR3 nucleotide sequence: TGTGCCAGCAGTCCCGATGGCGGGGGGTCTCAAGAGACCCAGTACTTC.

The rearrangement joins TRBV6-5 to TRBJ2-6; maybe TRBD1 (6 bases). The CDR3 spans 16 residues. Trimming removed 1 base at V and 0 bases at J, with 7 bases between. Germline V gives CDR1 MNHEY, CDR2 SVGAGI. The CDR3 here is CASSYLDSSGANVLTF. CDR3 nucleotides: TGTGCCAGCAGTTACTTGGACAGCTCTGGGGCCAACGTCCTGACTTTC.

This clonotype was counted many times. In DNA form, the CDR3 reads TGTGCCAGCAGCTTAGACGCTGGGGAAGAGACCCAGTACTTC. This translates into CASSLDAGEETQYF. This sequence joins TRBV7-9 and TRBJ2-5; no firm D call. Germline V lookup: CDR1 SEHNR, CDR2 FQNEAQ (reference sequence). This CDR3 contains 14 residues. Trimming took 1 base from V and 3 from J, leaving 9 bases between them.

The rearrangement uses TRBV24-1 and TRBJ2-5; a weak D match, TRBD1 (6 bases). Germline V gives CDR1 KGHDR, CDR2 SFDVKD. V gave up 5 bases and J gave up 1 base, with 13 bases separating them. This CDR3 is 15 amino acids long. The CDR3 loop is CATSVALDSQETQYF. CDR3 bases: TGTGCCACCAGTGTCGCCTTGGACAGCCAAGAGACCCAGTACTTC.

This clonotype was seen only a few times. CDR3 amino acids: CASTPRTSGQETQYF. CDR3 coding DNA: TGTGCCAGCACTCCTCGGACATCCGGGCAAGAGACCCAGTACTTC. J is TRBJ2-5 and V is TRBV6-5; possibly TRBD1 for D (5 bases). From germline, CDR1 is MNHEY and CDR2 SVGAGI. V was clipped by 7 bases and J by 2 bases, with 17 bases between them. The CDR3 consists of 15 residues.